The next 8 T cell receptor beta chains were all read from a single sample in a study of cytomegalovirus exposure and HLA in healthy donors. The PCR had 60 Vbeta and 13 Jbeta primers. The repertoire was sequenced with immunoSEQ multiplex PCR; TCRdb's copy has only in-frame clones and lacks some. The sample yields 150,000 or so clones, 65% to 80% seen once. Sequenced input: PBMCs. These receptors originate from a male donor in good health and CMV-seronegative.

The rearrangement links TRBV10-1 to TRBJ1-5; a weak D match, TRBD1 (6 bases). The V end was cut by 8 bases, the J end by 4 bases, with 18 bases between. Germline V lookup: CDR1 WNHNN, CDR2 SYGVQD (reference sequence). CDR3 length: 15 residues. As DNA, the CDR3 is TGCGCCAGCCCCACCCACGGACAGTGTAATCAGCCCCAGCATTTT. It codes for CASPTHGQCNQPQHF.

The chain recombines TRBV5-6 with TRBJ2-7; D remains ambiguous. V lost 1 base and J lost 3, with 8 bases in between. Germline CDR1 reads SGHDT; CDR2 reads YYEEEE. This CDR3 region has 13 residues. The CDR3: CASSLLRNYEQYF. Written as DNA, the CDR3 is TGTGCCAGCAGCTTGCTCAGAAACTACGAGCAGTACTTC.

This clone was observed a handful of times. This chain uses TRBV2 with TRBJ2-3; 13 nucleotides agree with TRBD2. From germline, CDR1 is SNHLY and CDR2 FYNNEI. The CDR3 totals 15 residues. V dropped 7 bases and J dropped 5; count of bases not matched to a gene: 6. Here the CDR3 reads CASTVTSGRIDTQYF. The CDR3 DNA reads TGTGCCAGCACCGTGACTAGCGGGAGGATAGATACGCAGTATTTT.

This chain links TRBV10-3 with TRBJ1-1; 8 bases are shared with TRBD1. The CDR3 covers 13 residues. From germline, CDR1 is ENHRY and CDR2 SYGVKD. Trimming cost V 7 bases and J 4 bases; bases outside gene matches: 5. In DNA, the CDR3 is TGTGCCATCACCCTCGGACAGGGCACTGAAGCTTTCTTT. It is translated as CAITLGQGTEAFF.

This chain uses TRBV7-8 with TRBJ2-3, with 8 nucleotides matching TRBD2. Germline CDR1 is SGHVS and CDR2 is FQNEAQ. This CDR3 has 16 residues. The junction had 12 bases not matched to a gene; V was cut back by 1 base and J by 9 bases. The CDR3 reads CASSLVGSGGSRTQYF. The CDR3 bases are TGTGCCAGCAGCTTAGTTGGATCGGGGGGGTCTCGGACGCAGTATTTT.

The chain combines TRBV15 with TRBJ2-5, with TRBD1 matching 10 bases. The CDR3 consists of 15 residues. CDR1 is LNHNV and CDR2 is YYDKDF in the germline V gene (reference sequence). With V trimmed by 5 bases and J by 4 bases, 7 bases remained unmatched. This CDR3 reads CATSGRDRGIETQYF. CDR3 in DNA: TGTGCCACCAGCGGGCGGGACAGGGGTATAGAGACCCAGTACTTC.

The chain has TRBV7-9 and TRBJ2-7, with TRBD1 as a possible D gene (6 bases). The CDR3 totals 13 residues. Germline CDR1 SEHNR, CDR2 FQNEAQ (reference sequence). Trimming removed 5 bases at V and 6 bases at J, with 14 bases between. CDR3 region: CASSLGGEGEQYF. CDR3 DNA: TGTGCCAGCAGCCTAGGGGGAGAGGGCGAGCAGTACTTC.

The gene calls are TRBV6-5 and TRBJ1-1, with TRBD1 identical over 10 bases. Germline lookup yields CDR1 MNHEY and CDR2 SVGAGI. The CDR3 covers 14 residues. V shed 5 bases, J shed 4 bases, and the junction held 4 bases outside the gene matches. The CDR3 coding sequence is TGTGCCAGCAGTACCCGGGACAGGGGCACTGAAGCTTTCTTT. As protein: CASSTRDRGTEAFF.